These 14 T cell receptor beta chains share one sample of origin, sequenced in a study of OX40 agonist ivuxolimab in advanced cancers. Some clones are missing from TCRdb's copy, which holds only in-frame ones; the method was immunoSEQ multiplex PCR. Of 70,000 to 100,000 clones in the sample, 85% to 90% were seen once. The specimen was CD4+ or CD8+ T cells sorted from blood, collected in a trial of the OX40 agonist ivuxolimab. These receptors all stem from an adult with an advanced solid tumor such as melanoma, head and neck, liver or kidney cancer.

The chain joins TRBV6-1 to TRBJ2-1, with 14 bases fitting TRBD2. After removal of 8 bases from V and 8 bases from J, the junction contained 8 bases not matched to a gene. CDR1 is MNHNS and CDR2 is SASEGT in the germline V gene. The CDR3 sequence is 15 residues long. CDR3 DNA: TGTGCCAGCGTACCGACTAGCGGGAGGGTGTATGAGCAGTTCTTC. Residues: CASVPTSGRVYEQFF.

J is TRBJ1-1 and V is TRBV6-4, with a tentative D call TRBD1 (5 bases). Trimming took off 3 bases at V and 0 bases at J, with 5 bases between the two ends. The CDR3 runs to 13 residues. Germline V CDR1 and CDR2: MRHNA, SNTAGT. DNA of the CDR3: TGTGCCAGCAGTGAGGACATGAACACTGAAGCTTTCTTT. Translated: CASSEDMNTEAFF.

This chain connects TRBV28 to TRBJ2-5; 7 bases agree with TRBD2. The CDR3 totals 14 residues. The germline V gene has CDR1 MDHEN and CDR2 SYDVKM. The J segment lost 2 bases and the V segment lost 5 bases, leaving 5 bases of the junction unmatched. CDR3 protein: CASSPSGGQETQYF. The CDR3 coding sequence is TGTGCCAGCAGTCCCTCGGGGGGTCAAGAGACCCAGTACTTC. Based on the CDR3 plus reference TRBV28 and TRBJ2-5, the full variable domain is DVKVTQSSRYLVKRTGEKVFLECVQDMDHENMFWYRQDPGLGLRLIYFSYDVKMKEKGDIPEGYSVSREKKERFSLILESASTNQTSMYLCASSPSGGQETQYFGPGTRLLVL.

The rearrangement links TRBV30 to TRBJ1-1; no clear D. The CDR3 length is 13 residues. The germline CDR1 and CDR2 sequences are GTSNPN and SVGIG (reference sequence). CDR3 DNA: TGTGCGACTGTGCGGAGCTTAAACACTGAAGCTTTCTTT. Translated, it gives CATVRSLNTEAFF. Supplemented by reference TRBV30 and TRBJ1-1, the full variable domain reads SQTIHQWPATLVQPVGSPLSLECTVEGTSNPNLYWYRQAAGRGLQLLFYSVGIGQISSEVPQNLSASRPQDRQFILSSKKLLLSDSGFYLCATVRSLNTEAFFGQGTRLTVV.

The V and J genes are TRBV5-1 and TRBJ1-1; tentative D call: TRBD1 (5 bases). Per germline, CDR1 SGHRS and CDR2 YFSETQ. This CDR3 is built from 14 residues. Trimming shortened V by 0 bases and J by 5 bases, and 11 bases separated the two germline ends. CDR3 sequence: CASSLAGGGTEAFF. CDR3 nucleotide sequence: TGCGCCAGCAGCTTGGCCGGGGGTGGAACTGAAGCTTTCTTT.

V gene TRBV5-1 combines with J gene TRBJ2-5; 13 nucleotides align to TRBD2. V trimming: 3 bases; J trimming: 4 bases; junction bases outside the gene matches: 3. Germline CDR1 SGHRS, CDR2 YFSETQ. CDR3 length equals 15 residues. The CDR3 DNA is TGCGCCAGCAGCTCGGGACTAGCGGGAACAGAGACCCAGTACTTC. It is translated as CASSSGLAGTETQYF.

V gene TRBV11-2 combines with J gene TRBJ1-5; TRBD1 matches 9 bases. Trimming took 5 bases from V and 4 from J; bases not matched to a gene: 3. Germline V lookup: CDR1 SGHAT, CDR2 FQNNGV. The CDR3 sequence is 14 residues long. DNA of the CDR3: TGTGCCAGCAGCCCTGGGACAGGGAATCAGCCCCAGCATTTT. As protein: CASSPGTGNQPQHF.

The CDR3 region is CAISESGTSGDYEQYF. The CDR3 region has the DNA TGTGCCATCAGTGAATCCGGGACTAGCGGCGACTACGAGCAGTACTTC. The chain links TRBV10-3 to TRBJ2-7, with TRBD2 identical over 11 bases. Germline CDR1 reads ENHRY; CDR2 reads SYGVKD. J gave up 3 bases and V 3 bases, and 7 bases lay outside the gene matches. The CDR3 sequence is 16 residues long.

The chain is built from TRBV5-6 and TRBJ2-1; 12 nucleotides line up with TRBD2. CDR1 and CDR2 from the germline V gene are SGHDT and YYEEEE. CDR3 length: 15 amino acids. The J segment lost 7 bases and the V segment lost 4 bases, leaving 6 bases of the junction unmatched. CDR3 residues: CASSHGTSGFNEQFF. DNA of the CDR3: TGTGCCAGCAGCCATGGGACTAGCGGGTTTAATGAGCAGTTCTTC. Combining the CDR3 with reference TRBV5-6 and TRBJ2-1 gives the whole variable domain DAGVTQSPTHLIKTRGQQVTLRCSPKSGHDTVSWYQQALGQGPQFIFQYYEEEERQRGNFPDRFSGHQFPNYSSELNVNALLLGDSALYLCASSHGTSGFNEQFFGPGTRLTVL.

J is TRBJ2-5 and V is TRBV4-1, with D unresolved. With 0 bases removed from V and 4 bases from J, the gap between germline ends came to 12 bases. The CDR3 contains 15 residues. Germline V gene data show CDR1 as MGHRA and CDR2 as YSYEKL. In DNA form, the CDR3 reads TGCGCCAGCAGCCAAGACAGGCTAGTTCGAGAGACCCAGTACTTC. Its translation is CASSQDRLVRETQYF.

This chain uses TRBV11-2 with TRBJ2-3; 10 bases map to TRBD1. J gave up 2 bases and V 5 bases, and 7 bases lay outside the gene matches. The CDR3 consists of 16 residues. Per germline, CDR1 SGHAT and CDR2 FQNNGV. CDR3: CASSPPGQGDTDTQYF. In nucleotides, the CDR3 is TGTGCCAGCAGCCCACCTGGACAGGGGGACACAGATACGCAGTATTTT. The full variable domain, in which reference TRBV11-2 and TRBJ2-3 provide the parts outside the CDR3, is EAGVAQSPRYKIIEKRQSVAFWCNPISGHATLYWYQQILGQGPKLLIQFQNNGVVDDSQLPKDRFSAERLKGVDSTLKIQPAKLEDSAVYLCASSPPGQGDTDTQYFGPGTRLTVL.

The chain employs TRBV2 and TRBJ1-1; no reliable D call. The CDR3 runs 14 residues. The germline V gene encodes CDR1 SNHLY and CDR2 FYNNEI. V gave up 1 base and J gave up 1 base, with 7 bases separating them. CDR3 sequence: CASSEDPRNTEAFF. CDR3 bases: TGTGCCAGCAGTGAAGATCCGAGGAACACTGAAGCTTTCTTT.

This sequence joins TRBV27 and TRBJ2-6; 7 bases match TRBD1. Per the germline V gene, CDR1 is MNHEY and CDR2 is SMNVEV (reference sequence). The CDR3 totals 18 residues. Trimming removed 2 bases from V and 0 bases from J; junction bases left unmatched: 7. The DNA for the CDR3 is TGTGCCAGCAGTTTAACGAACAGGGGATCCTCTGGGGCCAACGTCCTGACTTTC. It codes for CASSLTNRGSSGANVLTF.

This chain links TRBV14 with TRBJ2-5; D possibly corresponds to TRBD2 (5 bases). Germline V gene lookup returns CDR1 SGHDN and CDR2 FVKESK. V lost 4 bases and J lost 2, with 8 bases in between. The CDR3 extends over 13 amino acids. CDR3 region: CASSPGLQETQYF. The CDR3 bases are TGTGCCAGCAGCCCCGGACTTCAAGAGACCCAGTACTTC.